This TCR beta chain appears in the sequencing data of a study of shared clonotypes between healthy human individuals. Across the study: CD4 naive and memory got three plates each, CD8 naive two, CD8 memory one. The study, taken as a whole, reports: It was the non-shared clonotypes that had lower generation probabilities than clonotypes shared by all four donors.

For this clone: Its antigen remains unknown.

The protocol was immunoSEQ multiplex PCR, while the TCRdb copy is restricted to in-frame clones and leaves out a portion. Among some 2,400,000 clones listed, 95% were seen once. This CDR3 region has 15 residues. CDR1 and CDR2 from the germline V gene are MDHEN and SYDVKM. Trimming removed 2 bases at V and 3 bases at J, with 14 bases between. Input material: naive CD4+ T cells sorted from blood. Sample subset: CD45RA+ positively selected. The receptor comes from a man between 18 and 35 years old in good health. The V gene is TRBV28, the J gene TRBJ2-7; D remains ambiguous. The CDR3 DNA reads as TGTGCCAGCAGTTTAAGTTTGGCTCTATTCTACGAGCAGTACTTC. It yields the protein CASSLSLALFYEQYF.